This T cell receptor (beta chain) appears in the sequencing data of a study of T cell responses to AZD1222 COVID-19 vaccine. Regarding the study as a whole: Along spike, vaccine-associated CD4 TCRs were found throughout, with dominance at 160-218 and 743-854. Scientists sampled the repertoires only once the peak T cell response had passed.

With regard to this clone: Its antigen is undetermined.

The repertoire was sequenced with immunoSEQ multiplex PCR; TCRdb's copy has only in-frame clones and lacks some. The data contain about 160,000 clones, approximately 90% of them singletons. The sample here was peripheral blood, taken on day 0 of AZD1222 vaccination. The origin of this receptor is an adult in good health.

For the CDR3, the DNA is TGTGCCAGTAGTATGAGGCGCGGGTTCGAGCAGTACTTC. This sequence encodes CASSMRRGFEQYF. The gene calls are TRBV19 and TRBJ2-7; the D gene is possibly TRBD2 (5 bases). The ends were cut back, 3 bases at V and 6 bases at J, with 12 bases in the middle. CDR3 length: 13 amino acids. Germline V gene lookup returns CDR1 LNHDA and CDR2 SQIVND (reference sequence).